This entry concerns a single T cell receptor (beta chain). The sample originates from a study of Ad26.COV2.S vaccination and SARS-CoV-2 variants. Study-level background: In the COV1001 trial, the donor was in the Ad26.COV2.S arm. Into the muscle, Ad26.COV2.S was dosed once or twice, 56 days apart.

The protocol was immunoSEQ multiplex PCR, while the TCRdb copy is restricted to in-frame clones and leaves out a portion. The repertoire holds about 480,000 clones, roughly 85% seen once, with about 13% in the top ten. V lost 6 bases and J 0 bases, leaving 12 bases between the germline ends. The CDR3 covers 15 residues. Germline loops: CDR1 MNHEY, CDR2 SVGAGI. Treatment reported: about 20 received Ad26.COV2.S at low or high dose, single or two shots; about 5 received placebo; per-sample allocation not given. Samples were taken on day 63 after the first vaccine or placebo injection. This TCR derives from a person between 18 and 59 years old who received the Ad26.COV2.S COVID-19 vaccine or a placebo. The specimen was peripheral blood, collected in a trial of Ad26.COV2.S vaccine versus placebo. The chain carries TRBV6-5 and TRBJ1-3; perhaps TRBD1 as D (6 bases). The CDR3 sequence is CASRLTGYSGNTIYF. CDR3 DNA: TGTGCCAGCAGATTAACAGGGTACTCTGGAAACACCATATATTTT.